The 9 T cell receptor beta chains given below trace back to one sample, sequenced in a study of blood T cell repertoires in COVID-19. Repertoires were generated with immunoSEQ multiplex PCR, while TCRdb's copy carries only in-frame clones and drops some. The table records approximately 230,000 clones, about 86% of them present only once. Sequenced material: peripheral blood. The receptors here all came from a man of 80 years or more with acute or convalescent COVID-19.

The chain has TRBV21-1 and TRBJ1-5; the table gives TRBD1 as D, unverified against the DNA. TRBV21-1 is described as a pseudogene. The CDR3 extends over 15 amino acids. CDR3 nucleotide sequence: TGTGCCAGCAGCAAGATCGGGACAGGGGTTCAGCCCCAGCATTTT. It translates to CASSKIGTGVQPQHF.

Relative to its sample, this clone is medium-sized. The J gene is TRBJ2-1, the V gene TRBV9; TRBD2 aligns across 8 bases. V was pared by 3 bases and J by 5 bases, with 10 bases of the junction left unmatched. CDR1 SGDLS and CDR2 YYNGEE come from the germline V gene. The CDR3 extends over 16 amino acids. This chain's CDR3 is CASSDRTSRTNNEQFF. CDR3 nucleotides: TGTGCCAGCAGCGACCGGACTAGCAGGACTAACAATGAGCAGTTCTTC.

The chain carries TRBV6-1 and TRBJ2-1, with D tentatively TRBD2 (5 bases). Deletions cut 3 bases from V and 8 bases from J, with 17 bases between. The CDR3 extends over 15 amino acids. CDR1 is MNHNS and CDR2 is SASEGT in the germline V gene. CDR3 sequence: CASSDSVLVSYEQFF. The CDR3 nucleotides read TGTGCCAGCAGTGATAGCGTCCTTGTCAGCTATGAGCAGTTCTTC.

This chain joins TRBV3-1 (or the pseudogene TRBV3-2) and TRBJ2-7; 10 nucleotides agree with TRBD2. The CDR3 contains 15 residues. J was trimmed by 4 bases and V by 4 bases; bases with no gene match: 7. CDR1 and CDR2 from the germline V gene are LGHDT and YNNKEL (reference sequence). CDR3 DNA: TGTGCCAGCAGCCCAGCGGGGGGGTTGGAATACGAGCAGTACTTC. Residues: CASSPAGGLEYEQYF.

The chain combines TRBV3-1 (or the pseudogene TRBV3-2) with TRBJ2-5, with TRBD1 identical over 11 bases. The CDR3 consists of 15 residues. Germline values: CDR1 LGHDT, CDR2 YNNKEL (reference sequence). V dropped 1 base and J dropped 4; count of bases not matched to a gene: 2. CDR3 DNA sequence: TGTGCCAGCAGCCAAGGGACAGGGGGCCTAGAGACCCAGTACTTC. Protein: CASSQGTGGLETQYF.

The chain employs TRBV18 and TRBJ1-6; 8 positions agree with TRBD1. Per germline, CDR1 KGHSH and CDR2 LQKENI. The junction had 2 bases not matched to a gene; V was cut back by 3 bases and J by 7 bases. CDR3 length equals 14 residues. CDR3 protein: CASSPWDRNSPLHF. In DNA form, the CDR3 reads TGTGCCAGCTCACCGTGGGACAGGAATTCACCCCTCCACTTT.

This clone was seen only a few times. The rearrangement links TRBV4-1 to TRBJ2-7; a possible D gene is TRBD2 (5 bases). The V end lost 0 bases, the J end lost 3 bases, and 15 bases lay between the germline ends. Germline V gives CDR1 MGHRA, CDR2 YSYEKL. The CDR3 spans 16 residues. The CDR3 bases are TGCGCCAGCAGCCAAGATAGAGCTAGCTCGTACTACGAGCAGTACTTC. Translation gives CASSQDRASSYYEQYF.

This chain joins TRBV11-2 and TRBJ1-1, with D uncertain. Trimming took 3 bases from V and 4 from J, leaving 18 bases between them. Germline V lookup: CDR1 SGHAT, CDR2 FQNNGV. CDR3 length equals 16 residues. DNA of the CDR3: TGTGCCAGCAGCTTGATGATCCCCGGTGCGGGCACTGAAGCTTTCTTT. This sequence encodes CASSLMIPGAGTEAFF.

The gene calls are TRBV28 and TRBJ2-7, with a tentative D call TRBD2 (6 bases). V lost 2 bases and J lost 5, with 19 bases in between. This CDR3 is built from 16 residues. Germline lookup yields CDR1 MDHEN and CDR2 SYDVKM. The CDR3 loop reads CASSLEDRRGRHEQYF. CDR3 nucleotide sequence: TGTGCCAGCAGTTTAGAGGACCGGAGGGGCAGGCACGAGCAGTACTTC.